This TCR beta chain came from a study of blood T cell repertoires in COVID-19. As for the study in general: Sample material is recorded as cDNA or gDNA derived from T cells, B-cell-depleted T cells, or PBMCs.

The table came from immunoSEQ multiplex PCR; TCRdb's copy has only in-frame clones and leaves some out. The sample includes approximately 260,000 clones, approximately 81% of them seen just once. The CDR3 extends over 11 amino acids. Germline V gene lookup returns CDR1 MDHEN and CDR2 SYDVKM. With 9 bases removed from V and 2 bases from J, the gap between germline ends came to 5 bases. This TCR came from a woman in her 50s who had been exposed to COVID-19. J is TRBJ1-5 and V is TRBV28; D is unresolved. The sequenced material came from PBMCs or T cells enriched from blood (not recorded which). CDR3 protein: CASRGNQPQHF. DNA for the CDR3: TGTGCCAGTCGTGGCAATCAGCCCCAGCATTTT.